This T cell receptor (beta chain) is drawn from a study of cytomegalovirus exposure and HLA in healthy donors. The study's findings and limits: Among CMV-associated TCR beta chains, most appeared HLA-restricted in a later analysis. A list of roughly 180 TCR beta chains associated with cytomegalovirus was given.

Trimming left V 4 bases short and J 0 bases short, with 14 bases between. The germline CDR1 and CDR2 sequences are SGHDT and YYEEEE. The CDR3 totals 16 residues. The PCR made use of 60 Vbeta and 13 Jbeta primers. Original analysis: Counted up in a later analysis, unique TCR beta chains came to approximately 83 million, with around 10 million shared. Profiling relied on immunoSEQ multiplex PCR, and the TCRdb table lists in-frame clones only, not all of them. Clonal size and the V and J genes are those of that table, whereas D and trimming came from the DNA. The table has 150,000 to 200,000 clones, 80% to 90% seen once; the top ten hold about 1.7%. A few counts support this clone. No antigen is known for it. Donors likely had unrecorded immune exposures despite being nominally healthy when sampled.

This clonotype was obtained from a man between 35 and 55 years old in good health and CMV-seropositive. Specimen: PBMCs. The rearrangement joins TRBV5-6 to TRBJ2-1, with TRBD2 as a possible D gene (5 bases). CDR3 amino acids: CASSGETGSSYNEQFF. The CDR3, as DNA: TGTGCCAGCAGCGGGGAGACCGGTAGCTCCTACAATGAGCAGTTCTTC.